A selection of T cell receptor beta chains follows, all from one sample in a study of blood T cells in healthy people across ages. Each CDR3 protein is one row after TCRdb ran MiXCR on the 5' RACE reads. The sample includes over 950,000 distinct CDR3 sequences, 35% to 40% of them seen just once. Source material: blood. The receptors stem from a man between 18 and 35 years old in good health. Each CDR3 is given with its conserved first and last residue. A D gene is named only where the DNA matches it firmly. The listing skips clone size in some rows; elsewhere it reads once, few, many or a size class.

abundance,j_gene,d_gene,v_gene,CDR3nt,CDR3aa
few,TRBJ1-1,TRBD1,TRBV9,TGTGCCAGCAGCGTAGAAGGTACAGGGGTTACTGAAGCTTTCTTT,CASSVEGTGVTEAFF
.,TRBJ2-3,TRBD1,TRBV3-1,TGTGCCAGCAGCCTGGGACAGGGACACGATACGCAGTATTTT,CASSLGQGHDTQYF
.,TRBJ2-5,TRBD2,TRBV12-3/TRBV12-4,TGTGCCAGCAGACCCCTAGCGGGGGGAGGGGAGACCCAGTACTTC,CASRPLAGGGETQYF
.,TRBJ1-4,TRBD1,TRBV6-6,TGTGCCAGCAGTAACAGGGGAGGGGAAAAACTGTTTTTT,CASSNRGGEKLFF
few,TRBJ2-7,.,TRBV28,TGTGCCAGCAGTTTACGTCCAGGGGGGTCTGAGTACGAGCAGTACTTC,CASSLRPGGSEYEQYF
.,TRBJ1-6,.,TRBV7-2,TGTGCCAGCAGCTTAGAGCGGGCTAGCTCCTATAATTCACCCCTCCACTTT,CASSLERASSYNSPLHF
.,TRBJ1-1,.,TRBV28,TGTGCCACCTGGGAGTTGAACACTGAAGCTTTCTTT,CATWELNTEAFF
few,TRBJ1-2,TRBD1,TRBV6-6,TGTGCCAGCAGTTTCGACGACAGGGCGCGAGGCTACACCTTC,CASSFDDRARGYTF
.,TRBJ2-4,.,TRBV7-2,TGTGCCAGCAGCTTAGAGGCAGCCTCCGGAAACATTCAGTACTTC,CASSLEAASGNIQYF
.,TRBJ2-5,TRBD1,TRBV6-2/TRBV6-3,TGTGCCAGCAGAATAGAAAACGGGGACAGGGGGTTAGAGACCCAGTACTTC,CASRIENGDRGLETQYF
.,TRBJ2-2,.,TRBV9,TGTGCCAGCAGCGTAGTACCTAGAGTGGAGAACACCGGGGAGCTGTTTTTT,CASSVVPRVENTGELFF
.,TRBJ2-3,.,TRBV27,TGTGTCAGCAGTTTTACAATGGTAGATACGCAGTATTTT,CVSSFTMVDTQYF
.,TRBJ2-2,.,TRBV9,TGTGCCAGCAGCGAGTGGGACACCGGGGAGCTGTTTTTT,CASSEWDTGELFF
.,TRBJ2-7,.,TRBV6-6,TGTGCCAGCAGCGCGGATACCTACGAGCAGTACTTC,CASSADTYEQYF
once,TRBJ2-2,TRBD1,TRBV10-3,TGTGCCATCAAAACCGAGGACAGGGGTAATACCGGGGAGCTGTTTTTT,CAIKTEDRGNTGELFF
few,TRBJ2-7,TRBD1,TRBV4-3,TGCGCCAGCAGCCAAGGACAGGGTGGTTTTAACGAGCAGTACTTC,CASSQGQGGFNEQYF
.,TRBJ2-7,.,TRBV12-3/TRBV12-4,TGTGCCAGCACCGTGGGAGGGACAGGATGCTACGAGCAGTACTTC,CASTVGGTGCYEQYF
.,TRBJ2-7,.,TRBV28,TGTGCCAGCAGTTTTCACCGGGACAAGCCCTACAATGAGCAGTACTTC,CASSFHRDKPYNEQYF
.,TRBJ1-1,.,TRBV7-2,TGTGCCAGCAGCTTATTACCCCTCCTGAACACTGAAGCTTTCTTT,CASSLLPLLNTEAFF
few,TRBJ1-2,.,TRBV7-8,TGTGCCAGCAGCACAAGCCTCGGGGTACACTATGGCTACACCTTC,CASSTSLGVHYGYTF
few,TRBJ2-5,.,TRBV4-2,TGTGCCAGCAGCTCCTTGGGGGGTGGAGAGACCCAGTACTTC,CASSSLGGGETQYF
.,TRBJ1-6,.,TRBV3-1,TGTGCCAGCAGCCCAGGAGGATTTAGCTCCTATAATTCACCCCTCCACTTT,CASSPGGFSSYNSPLHF
few,TRBJ1-2,TRBD1,TRBV29-1,TGCAGCGTTGGCAGGGGGGAAGATGGCTACACCTTC,CSVGRGEDGYTF
.,TRBJ2-3,TRBD2,TRBV10-3,TGTGCCATCAGTGATAATCCCGGGGGGGCGACAGATACGCAGTATTTT,CAISDNPGGATDTQYF
few,TRBJ1-2,TRBD1,TRBV25-1,TGTGCCAGCAGTGAGACAGGGAGATTCTATGGCTACACCTTC,CASSETGRFYGYTF
.,TRBJ1-5,.,TRBV9,TGTGCCAGCAGCAGAATGGGGGCAAGCAATCAGCCCCAGCATTTT,CASSRMGASNQPQHF
many,TRBJ2-3,TRBD2,TRBV29-1,TGCAGCGTTGATAAAGCGGGGAGAAGCACAGATACGCAGTATTTT,CSVDKAGRSTDTQYF
few,TRBJ2-1,.,TRBV20-1,TGCAGTGCTAGAGATCCCGTGGGTTCTAATAATGAGCAGTTCTTC,CSARDPVGSNNEQFF
few,TRBJ2-5,TRBD2,TRBV12-3/TRBV12-4,TGTGCCAGCAGTTTGCGGCTAGCGGGGGGTCTCGAGACCCAGTACTTC,CASSLRLAGGLETQYF
once,TRBJ2-2,.,TRBV9,TGTGCCGGCAAGGAGGGGGCGCAAACCGGGGAGCTGTTTTTT,CAGKEGAQTGELFF
few,TRBJ1-2,.,TRBV6-2/TRBV6-3,TGTGCCAGCAGTTACTCGATTGGTAGGACATCCGGCTACACCTTC,CASSYSIGRTSGYTF
.,TRBJ1-5,.,TRBV2,TGTGCCAGCAGTGCCATTTGGGGAGATAGCAATCAGCCCCAGCATTTT,CASSAIWGDSNQPQHF
few,TRBJ1-2,.,TRBV15,TGTGCCACCAGCAGAGACCATGCAGGCGATAACTATGGCTACACCTTC,CATSRDHAGDNYGYTF
few,TRBJ1-6,.,TRBV2,TGTGCCAGCAGTCCGGTTCCTAATTCACCCCTCCACTTT,CASSPVPNSPLHF
few,TRBJ2-1,.,TRBV10-3,TGTGCCATCAGTGACGGCGCAAATGAGCAGTTCTTC,CAISDGANEQFF
.,TRBJ2-2,.,TRBV6-2/TRBV6-3,TGTGCCAGCAGCCAGGGACTTCAGAGGACCGGGGAGCTGTTTTTT,CASSQGLQRTGELFF
few,TRBJ2-3,TRBD2,TRBV20-1,TGCAGTGCTCGCCGAGTCGCGGGGGGATTCACAGATACGCAGTATTTT,CSARRVAGGFTDTQYF
few,TRBJ2-1,.,TRBV9,TGTGCCAGCAGCGCCCAAACAGGGAGCTCCTACAATGAGCAGTTCTTC,CASSAQTGSSYNEQFF
.,TRBJ2-1,TRBD1,TRBV6-2/TRBV6-3,TGTGCCAGCAGTACCGACAGGGACGGGGTCAATGAGCAGTTCTTC,CASSTDRDGVNEQFF
few,TRBJ2-5,.,TRBV12-3/TRBV12-4,TGTGCCAGCAGCAGAAACGGACTCGCCATACAAGAGACCCAGTACTTC,CASSRNGLAIQETQYF
.,TRBJ2-3,.,TRBV7-2,TGTGCCAGCAGCTTAGGTATTCATAGCACAGATACGCAGTATTTT,CASSLGIHSTDTQYF
few,TRBJ2-7,.,TRBV9,TGTGCCAGCAGCGCAGTCGACAGGCTTTTCGACGAGCAGTACTTC,CASSAVDRLFDEQYF
.,TRBJ1-2,.,TRBV6-5,TGTGCCAGCAGTTACGCCGATAGGCCCGGCTACACCTTC,CASSYADRPGYTF
.,TRBJ2-1,.,TRBV20-1,TGCAGTGCACCTCAGGGGTCGCTGCGTGACAATGAGCAGTTCTTC,CSAPQGSLRDNEQFF
.,TRBJ2-1,.,TRBV6-5,TGTGCCAGCAGTTACTATCGGGGTATGGAGCAGTTCTTC,CASSYYRGMEQFF
.,TRBJ2-4,TRBD2,TRBV20-1,TGCAGTGCTAGACAGGGACTAGCGGGGGAAAAAAACATTCAGTACTTC,CSARQGLAGEKNIQYF
.,TRBJ2-7,.,TRBV7-8,TGTGCCAGCAGCTCCCCCGTAGGATACAGCTCCTACGAGCAGTACTTC,CASSSPVGYSSYEQYF
many,TRBJ2-1,.,TRBV10-3,TGTGCCATCAGGGACTCCCTTAATGAGCAGTTCTTC,CAIRDSLNEQFF
once,TRBJ2-7,.,TRBV6-5,TGTGCCAGCAATCCTGGAGGGACCTCCTACGAACAGTACTTC,CASNPGGTSYEQYF
.,TRBJ2-3,.,TRBV2,TGTGCCAGCAGTGATGGCCAGAACACAGATACGCAGTATTTT,CASSDGQNTDTQYF
.,TRBJ2-2,TRBD2,TRBV4-3,TGCGCCAGCAGCCAAGATGCGCCAGGGAGCGGGAACGGGGAGCTGTTTTTT,CASSQDAPGSGNGELFF
.,TRBJ2-1,TRBD1,TRBV5-1,TGCGCCAGCAGCTTGTACACAGGGGGTTCCTACAATGAGCAGTTCTTC,CASSLYTGGSYNEQFF
.,TRBJ2-1,.,TRBV11-2,TGTGCCAGCAGCTTAGATTGGCGCGAGAGCTCCTACAATGAGCAGTTCTTC,CASSLDWRESSYNEQFF
.,TRBJ2-1,.,TRBV5-1,TGCGCCAGCAGCTTGGGAGTGAAGACCTTGATCTCCTACAATGAGCAGTTCTTC,CASSLGVKTLISYNEQFF
.,TRBJ1-2,.,TRBV6-6,TGTGCCAGCAGTTACACAGGGCAGGACTATGGCTACACCTTC,CASSYTGQDYGYTF